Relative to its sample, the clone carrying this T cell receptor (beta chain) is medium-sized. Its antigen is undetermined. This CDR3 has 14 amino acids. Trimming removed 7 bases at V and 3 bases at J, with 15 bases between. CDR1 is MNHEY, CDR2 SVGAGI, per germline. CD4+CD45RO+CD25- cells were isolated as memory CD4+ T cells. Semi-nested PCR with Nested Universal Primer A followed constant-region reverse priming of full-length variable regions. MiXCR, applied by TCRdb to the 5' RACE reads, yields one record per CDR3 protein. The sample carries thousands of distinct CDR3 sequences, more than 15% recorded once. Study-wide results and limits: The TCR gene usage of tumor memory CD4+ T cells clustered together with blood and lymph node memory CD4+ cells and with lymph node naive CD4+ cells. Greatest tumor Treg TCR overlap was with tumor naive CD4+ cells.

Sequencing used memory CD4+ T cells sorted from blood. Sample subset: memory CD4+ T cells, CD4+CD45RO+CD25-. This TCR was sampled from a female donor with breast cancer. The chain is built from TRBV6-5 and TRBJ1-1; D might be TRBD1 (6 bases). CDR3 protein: CASTSNSGDTEAFF. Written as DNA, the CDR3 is TGTGCCAGCACTTCAAACTCAGGGGACACTGAAGCTTTCTTT.